These 32 T cell receptor beta chains came from one sample sequenced in a study of blood T cells in healthy people across ages. A second PCR of 7 to 11 cycles used a sample-barcoded 5' primer and a J-beta primer mix. In TCRdb, the 5' RACE reads were re-called with MiXCR into one record per CDR3 protein. The sample contains around 990,000 distinct CDR3 sequences, 30% to 40% of which appear only once. The sample comprised blood. The receptor set was obtained from a man aged 18-30 years in good health.

This clonotype was seen a few times. This chain connects TRBV10-3 to TRBJ2-3; 9 nucleotides align to TRBD2. Germline lookup yields CDR1 ENHRY and CDR2 SYGVKD. The length of the CDR3 is 14 residues. V was pared by 3 bases and J by 7 bases, with 5 bases of the junction left unmatched. DNA of the CDR3: TGTGCCATCAGTGATCTGCGGGGGGGCTATACGCAGTATTTT. Protein: CAISDLRGGYTQYF.

As concerns this clonotype: A much larger clone differs by one base, so this may be a read error. J is TRBJ2-3 and V is TRBV10-3; D is undetermined. The length of the CDR3 is 11 residues. The V gene's germline CDR1 is ENHRY and CDR2 SYGVKD. CDR3 amino acids: CVIGYTDTQYF. In DNA, the CDR3 is TGTGTCATCGGATACACAGATACGCAGTATTTT.

CDR3 bases: TGCGCCAGCAGCTTCATGTCCCGAGATACGCAGTATTTT. It codes for CASSFMSRDTQYF. This chain links TRBV5-1 with TRBJ2-3, with unresolved D. CDR3 length: 13 residues. Germline CDR1 reads SGHRS; CDR2 reads YFSETQ. Trimming stripped 2 bases from V and 5 bases from J, with 9 bases between.

This chain links TRBV7-2 with TRBJ2-7; 7 bases map to TRBD2. Matching the DNA end better, TRBJ2-5 makes the J call doubtful. CDR1 and CDR2 (germline): SGHTA, FQGNSA. The CDR3 spans 15 residues. CDR3 amino acids: CASSLVGGVGETQYF. CDR3 sequence (DNA): TGTGCCAGCAGCTTAGTGGGGGGGGTAGGGGAGACCCAGTACTTC.

The chain recombines TRBV7-2 with TRBJ1-6; D unclear. Germline assignment: CDR1 SGHTA and CDR2 FQGNSA. This CDR3 is built from 11 residues. The V gene lost 3 bases and the J gene lost 11 bases, with 5 bases spanning the gap. The CDR3 sequence is CASSFGTPLHF. The CDR3 DNA follows: TGTGCCAGCAGCTTCGGGACACCCCTCCACTTT.

The CDR3 bases are TGTGCCAGCAGCTATAGCGGGGGGGATCGTCACGAGCAGTTCTTC. Protein sequence: CASSYSGGDRHEQFF. The rearrangement uses TRBV5-6 and TRBJ2-1; 11 bases are a match to TRBD2. V dropped 3 bases and J dropped 10; count of bases not matched to a gene: 9. Germline V lookup: CDR1 SGHDT, CDR2 YYEEEE. This CDR3 contains 15 residues.

The CDR3 DNA reads TGCAGTGCTAGGACGGGACATAGGAACACTGAAGCTTTCTTT. Amino acid sequence: CSARTGHRNTEAFF. This sequence joins TRBV20-1 and TRBJ1-1, with a weak D call TRBD1 (6 bases). The CDR3 contains 14 residues. The V end lost 3 bases, the J end lost 1 base, and 12 bases lay between the germline ends. Germline V gives CDR1 DFQATT, CDR2 SNEGSKA (reference sequence).

The genes are TRBV4-1 and TRBJ2-2; TRBD1 might be the D (5 bases). CDR1 MGHRA and CDR2 YSYEKL come from the germline V gene. V was cut by 2 bases and J by 2 bases, with 18 bases left in between. The CDR3 is made up of 18 amino acids. The CDR3 DNA reads as TGCGCCAGCAGCCAAACCCTAGTCCCAAGGGGAAACACCGGGGAGCTGTTTTTT. Encoded protein: CASSQTLVPRGNTGELFF.

The chain uses TRBV20-1 and TRBJ2-1, with 9 bases identical to TRBD1. Germline values: CDR1 DFQATT, CDR2 SNEGSKA (reference sequence). The V gene end was trimmed by 0 bases and the J gene end by 4 bases; junction bases not matched to a gene: 4. The CDR3 loop spans 15 amino acids. CDR3: CSARDRDRDYNEQFF. CDR3 DNA: TGCAGTGCTAGAGACCGGGACAGGGATTACAATGAGCAGTTCTTC.

This sequence joins TRBV14 and TRBJ2-5; D remains ambiguous. V was trimmed by 6 bases and J by 2 bases, leaving 13 bases between them. This CDR3 is built from 14 residues. CDR1 SGHDN and CDR2 FVKESK come from the germline V gene. The CDR3 reads CASSLIRLQETQYF. Here the CDR3 DNA reads TGTGCCAGCAGTCTGATTCGGTTGCAAGAGACCCAGTACTTC.

The J gene is TRBJ2-1, the V gene TRBV15; D call uncertain. The V gene's germline CDR1 is LNHNV and CDR2 YYDKDF (reference sequence). The CDR3 loop spans 13 amino acids. V was shortened by 3 bases and J by 7 bases, with 10 bases between the two germline ends. Here the CDR3 DNA reads TGTGCCACCAGCAGGCCAGGTCGGAATGAGCAGTTCTTC. This translates into CATSRPGRNEQFF. Looking up the rest from reference TRBV15 and TRBJ2-1 gives the full variable domain: DAMVIQNPRYQVTQFGKPVTLSCSQTLNHNVMYWYQQKSSQAPKLLFHYYDKDFNNEADTPDNFQSRRPNTSFCFLDIRSPGLGDTAMYLCATSRPGRNEQFFGPGTRLTVL.

J is TRBJ2-3 and V is TRBV14, with TRBD2 matching over 9 bases. Trimming took 3 bases from V and 4 from J; bases not matched to a gene: 8. The germline V gene encodes CDR1 SGHDN and CDR2 FVKESK. There are 16 residues in the CDR3. Written as DNA, the CDR3 is TGTGCCAGCAGCCAGTGGCGGGGGGGCGCCTCAGATACGCAGTATTTT. This codes for CASSQWRGGASDTQYF.

The gene calls are TRBV4-1 and TRBJ2-1; 7 bases are a match to TRBD2. With V trimmed by 0 bases and J by 0 bases, 2 bases remained unmatched. From germline, CDR1 is MGHRA and CDR2 YSYEKL. There are 16 residues in the CDR3. CDR3 region: CASSQEGGISYNEQFF. CDR3 nucleotides: TGCGCCAGCAGCCAAGAGGGGGGGATCTCCTACAATGAGCAGTTCTTC.

This clonotype was seen only a few times. V and J are TRBV29-1 and TRBJ2-1; 8 nucleotides line up with TRBD2. J lost 8 bases, V lost 6 bases, and 9 bases had no gene match. Germline CDR1 is SQVTM and CDR2 is ANQGSEA. The CDR3 contains 13 residues. The CDR3 is CSVTLAGRDEQFF. For the CDR3, the DNA is TGCAGCGTGACCCTAGCGGGTAGGGATGAGCAGTTCTTC.

In regard to this clonotype: A much larger clone differs from this one at a single base, so this may be a read error. V is TRBV29-1 and J is TRBJ2-1; D is perhaps TRBD1 or TRBD2 (5 bases each). Trimming took 5 bases from V and 10 from J, leaving 18 bases between them. Germline CDR1 SQVTM, CDR2 ANQGSEA. This CDR3 is built from 13 residues. Written as DNA, the CDR3 is TGCAGCGTTCAGACAGAGGGGTTCTACGAGCAGTTCTTC. This gives the protein CSVQTEGFYEQFF.

The V and J genes are TRBV28 and TRBJ2-7; TRBD1 matches 9 bases. V lost 8 bases and J lost 7; bases outside the gene matches: 9. Germline V gene lookup returns CDR1 MDHEN and CDR2 SYDVKM. The CDR3 loop spans 13 amino acids. For the CDR3, the DNA is TGTGCCAGCGAGGACAGGGGAAGAAATGAGCAGTACTTC. The encoded protein is CASEDRGRNEQYF.

This clonotype was detected a few times. The chain joins TRBV2 to TRBJ2-2; 9 nucleotides align to TRBD1. V lost 4 bases and J lost 5; bases outside the gene matches: 5. Germline loops: CDR1 SNHLY, CDR2 FYNNEI. This CDR3 contains 15 residues. CDR3 nucleotides: TGTGCCAGCAGTGGGGGACAGGGAGAGACCGGGGAGCTGTTTTTT. Residues: CASSGGQGETGELFF.

The chain recombines TRBV15 with TRBJ1-4; D gene uncertain. CDR1 LNHNV and CDR2 YYDKDF come from the germline V gene (reference sequence). Deletions cut 5 bases from V and 0 bases from J, with 10 bases between. This CDR3 comprises 15 residues. DNA of the CDR3: TGTGCCACCAGCCTCGGGAGTGCAACTAATGAAAAACTGTTTTTT. Encoded protein: CATSLGSATNEKLFF. The complete variable domain, with remaining parts taken from reference TRBV15 and TRBJ1-4, reads DAMVIQNPRYQVTQFGKPVTLSCSQTLNHNVMYWYQQKSSQAPKLLFHYYDKDFNNEADTPDNFQSRRPNTSFCFLDIRSPGLGDTAMYLCATSLGSATNEKLFFGSGTQLSVL.

This clonotype was counted only a few times. DNA for the CDR3: TGTGCCAGCAGTGTGACCACACGGACTGAAGCTTTCTTT. Its protein product is CASSVTTRTEAFF. The chain employs TRBV2 and TRBJ1-1, with D unclear. The CDR3 sequence is 13 residues long. Germline loops: CDR1 SNHLY, CDR2 FYNNEI. Trimming took off 4 bases at V and 5 bases at J, with 11 bases between the two ends.

The rearrangement uses TRBV6-2 or TRBV6-3 and TRBJ2-3, with 10 bases identical to TRBD1. CDR1 MNHEY and CDR2 SVGEGT come from the germline V gene. The junction had 8 bases not matched to a gene; V was cut back by 5 bases and J by 3 bases. The length of the CDR3 is 16 residues. CDR3 region: CASSQDRGRTTDTQYF. CDR3 in DNA: TGTGCCAGCAGTCAAGACAGGGGGCGGACGACAGATACGCAGTATTTT.

The CDR3 here is CASSLGGDRLYEQYF. The CDR3 nucleotides read TGTGCCAGCAGCTTAGGTGGGGACAGACTATACGAGCAGTACTTC. The chain has TRBV7-2 and TRBJ2-5, with 7 bases aligning to TRBD1. The DNA end is more similar to TRBJ2-7, so the J call may be wrong. Germline values: CDR1 SGHTA, CDR2 FQGNSA. The CDR3 is made up of 15 amino acids.

The V gene is TRBV20-1, the J gene TRBJ1-1; D is unclear. V was cut by 6 bases and J by 11 bases, with 7 bases left in between. The germline gives CDR1 DFQATT, CDR2 SNEGSKA (reference sequence). The CDR3 runs to 8 residues. The CDR3 region has the DNA TGCAGTGCCCCGACGGCTTTCTTT. Encoded protein: CSAPTAFF.

The V call is TRBV7-2, the J call TRBJ2-7, with 9 bases identical to TRBD2. The trim removed 5 bases at V and 3 bases at J, leaving 11 bases unmatched. Germline V CDR1 and CDR2: SGHTA, FQGNSA. This CDR3 spans 16 amino acids. In DNA, the CDR3 is TGTGCCAGCAGCCTTCAGCGGGGGGTACAATTCTACGAGCAGTACTTC. Translating it yields CASSLQRGVQFYEQYF.

This clonotype has ten or more counts. Here the CDR3 DNA reads TGCGCCAGCAGACCCCTCGCGACAGCAAACATTCAGTACTTC. Its translation is CASRPLATANIQYF. The rearrangement uses TRBV5-1 and TRBJ2-4; a possible D gene is TRBD1 (5 bases). CDR3 length: 14 amino acids. The germline V gene has CDR1 SGHRS and CDR2 YFSETQ. V was cut by 5 bases and J by 6 bases, with 15 bases left in between.

This clonotype appeared a few times. This chain uses TRBV2 with TRBJ1-2, with 9 bases aligning to TRBD1. Germline values: CDR1 SNHLY, CDR2 FYNNEI. The CDR3 has 14 amino acids. J was trimmed by 4 bases and V by 4 bases; bases with no gene match: 4. Written as DNA, the CDR3 is TGTGCCAGCAGTGCAGGGGGACAGGGCTATGGCTACACCTTC. Translating it yields CASSAGGQGYGYTF.

This clonotype showed up many times. The chain combines TRBV24-1 with TRBJ2-3; D perhaps matches TRBD2 (6 bases). Trimming removed 3 bases from V and 4 bases from J, with 13 bases in between. The germline CDR1 and CDR2 sequences are KGHDR and SFDVKD. The CDR3 runs 15 residues. The CDR3 DNA sequence: TGTGCCACCAGTGATCCAAGGACTACAGCAGATACGCAGTATTTT. Translation gives CATSDPRTTADTQYF.

This clonotype was counted between two and nine times. This chain joins TRBV4-3 and TRBJ1-1; D possibly corresponds to TRBD1 (6 bases). The ends were cut back, 3 bases at V and 2 bases at J, with 16 bases in the middle. The CDR3 consists of 16 residues. The V gene's germline CDR1 is LGHNA and CDR2 YSLEER. CDR3 nucleotides: TGCGCCAGCAGCCAGACCTGGACAGAAATTAACACTGAAGCTTTCTTT. Translated: CASSQTWTEINTEAFF.

The V and J genes are TRBV5-6 and TRBJ1-4; D is perhaps TRBD1 (5 bases). The CDR3 runs to 15 residues. Per germline, CDR1 SGHDT and CDR2 YYEEEE. Trimming stripped 3 bases from V and 5 bases from J, with 14 bases between. CDR3 loop: CASSYLPGPNEKLFF. CDR3 DNA: TGTGCCAGCAGCTACCTACCGGGGCCAAATGAAAAACTGTTTTTT.

The rearrangement joins TRBV20-1 to TRBJ2-2, with a weak D call TRBD1 (6 bases). The V and J ends lost 2 bases and 1 base respectively, with 8 bases between them. The length of the CDR3 is 14 residues. Germline values: CDR1 DFQATT, CDR2 SNEGSKA (reference sequence). CDR3 in amino acids: CSARKGQNTGELFF. The CDR3 region has the DNA TGCAGTGCTAGAAAGGGACAGAACACCGGGGAGCTGTTTTTT.

This clonotype was recorded a few times. V is TRBV12-3 or TRBV12-4 and J is TRBJ1-2; TRBD1 agrees at 9 bases. There are 16 residues in the CDR3. Trimming removed 0 bases from V and 3 bases from J; junction bases left unmatched: 5. CDR3 sequence reads: CASSLAPGQGDYGYTF. The CDR3 DNA is TGTGCCAGCAGTTTAGCCCCGGGACAGGGCGACTATGGCTACACCTTC.

The genes are TRBV10-3 and TRBJ2-7, with D unresolved. V lost 6 bases and J 2 bases, leaving 11 bases between the germline ends. The CDR3 is made up of 13 amino acids. The germline gives CDR1 ENHRY, CDR2 SYGVKD. Here the CDR3 DNA reads TGTGCCATCAGCCCCGGCGTACCCTACGAGCAGTACTTC. The encoded protein is CAISPGVPYEQYF.

Regarding this clonotype: Relative to the germline gene, one junction end is altered; a read error may explain this. This CDR3 is CASSLASRKETQYF. The CDR3 DNA follows: TGCGCCAGCAGCTTGGCCTCGCGGAAAGAGACCCAGTACTTC. The V call is TRBV7-2, the J call TRBJ2-5; unclear D gene. Germline lookup yields CDR1 SGHTA and CDR2 FQGNSA. This CDR3 is 14 amino acids long.